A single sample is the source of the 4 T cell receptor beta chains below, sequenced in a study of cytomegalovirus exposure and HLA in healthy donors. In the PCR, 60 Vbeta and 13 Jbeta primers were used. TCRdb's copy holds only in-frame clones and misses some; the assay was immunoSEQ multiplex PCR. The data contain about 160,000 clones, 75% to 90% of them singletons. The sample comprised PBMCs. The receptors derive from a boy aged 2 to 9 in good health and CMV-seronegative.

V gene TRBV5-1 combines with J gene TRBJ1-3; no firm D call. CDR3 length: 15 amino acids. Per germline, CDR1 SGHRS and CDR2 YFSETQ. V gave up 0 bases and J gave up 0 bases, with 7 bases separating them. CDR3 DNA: TGCGCCAGCAGCTTGGATCAACTCTCTGGAAACACCATATATTTT. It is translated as CASSLDQLSGNTIYF.

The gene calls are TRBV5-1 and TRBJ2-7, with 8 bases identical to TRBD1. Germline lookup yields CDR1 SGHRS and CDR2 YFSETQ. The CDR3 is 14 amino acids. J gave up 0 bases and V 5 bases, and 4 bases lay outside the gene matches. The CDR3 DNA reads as TGCGCCAGCAGGCCGACAGGGGACTCCTACGAGCAGTACTTC. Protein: CASRPTGDSYEQYF.

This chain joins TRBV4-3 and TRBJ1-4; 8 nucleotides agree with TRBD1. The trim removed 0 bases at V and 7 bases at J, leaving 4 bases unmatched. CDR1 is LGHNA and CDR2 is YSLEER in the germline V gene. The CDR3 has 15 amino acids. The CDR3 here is CASSQDGQGAEKLFF. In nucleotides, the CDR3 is TGCGCCAGCAGCCAAGACGGTCAGGGGGCTGAAAAACTGTTTTTT.

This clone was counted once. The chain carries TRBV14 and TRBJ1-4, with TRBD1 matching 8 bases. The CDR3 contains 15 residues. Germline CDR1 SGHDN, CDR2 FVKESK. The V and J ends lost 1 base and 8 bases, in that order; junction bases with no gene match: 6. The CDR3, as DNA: TGTGCCAGCAGCCAAGTCGGGACAGGCGCCGAAAAACTGTTTTTT. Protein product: CASSQVGTGAEKLFF. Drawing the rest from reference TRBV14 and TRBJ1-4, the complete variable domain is EAGVTQFPSHSVIEKGQTVTLRCDPISGHDNLYWYRRVMGKEIKFLLHFVKESKQDESGMPNNRFLAERTGGTYSTLKVQPAELEDSGVYFCASSQVGTGAEKLFFGSGTQLSVL.